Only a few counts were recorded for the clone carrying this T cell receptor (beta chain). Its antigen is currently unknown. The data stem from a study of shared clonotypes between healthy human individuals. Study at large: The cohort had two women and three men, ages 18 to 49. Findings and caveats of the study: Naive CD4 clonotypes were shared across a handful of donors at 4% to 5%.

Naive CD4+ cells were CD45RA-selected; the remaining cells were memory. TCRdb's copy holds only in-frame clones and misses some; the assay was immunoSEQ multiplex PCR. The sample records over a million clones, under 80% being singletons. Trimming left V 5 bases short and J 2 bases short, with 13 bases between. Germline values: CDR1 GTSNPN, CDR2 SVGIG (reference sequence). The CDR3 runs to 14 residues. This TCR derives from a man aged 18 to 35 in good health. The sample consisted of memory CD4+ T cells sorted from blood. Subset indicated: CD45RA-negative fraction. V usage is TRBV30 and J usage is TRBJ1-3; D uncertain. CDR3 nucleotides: TGTGCCTGGGCCGGCGGTGGGCCTGGAAACACCATATATTTT. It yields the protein CAWAGGGPGNTIYF. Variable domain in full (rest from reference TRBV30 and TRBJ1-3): SQTIHQWPATLVQPVGSPLSLECTVEGTSNPNLYWYRQAAGRGLQLLFYSVGIGQISSEVPQNLSASRPQDRQFILSSKKLLLSDSGFYLCAWAGGGPGNTIYFGEGSWLTVV.